A selection of T cell receptor beta chains follows, all from one sample in a study of blood T cells in healthy people across ages. Each CDR3 protein is one row after TCRdb ran MiXCR on the 5' RACE reads. The table has around 1.5 million distinct CDR3 sequences, about 40% seen once. The sequenced sample was blood. The receptor set was obtained from a woman aged 18 to 35 in good health. Both conserved end residues are part of each CDR3. The order of the fields is D gene, clone size, J gene, V gene, CDR3 DNA, CDR3 protein. The D gene is left open where the match is weak. Only part of the rows carry a size: once, few, many, or a class if the clone is expanded.

d_call: .; clone_size: .; j_call: TRBJ1-2; v_call: TRBV4-1; cdr3_nt: TGCGCCAGCAGCCAAGAAGCCTCCTATGGTCTTTATGGCTACACCTTC; cdr3_aa: CASSQEASYGLYGYTF
d_call: TRBD2; clone_size: .; j_call: TRBJ2-7; v_call: TRBV4-1; cdr3_nt: TGCGCCAGCAGCCAGATAAGCGGGGCGGCCTACGAGCAGTACTTC; cdr3_aa: CASSQISGAAYEQYF
d_call: TRBD2; clone_size: .; j_call: TRBJ2-2; v_call: TRBV7-3; cdr3_nt: TGTGCCAGCAGCTTAATTGGGACTAGCGGCGAGCTGTTTTTT; cdr3_aa: CASSLIGTSGELFF
d_call: .; clone_size: .; j_call: TRBJ2-5; v_call: TRBV5-1; cdr3_nt: TGCGCCAGCAGCTTGGTGAGTTTGGGGGAGCAGTACTTC; cdr3_aa: CASSLVSLGEQYF
d_call: TRBD2; clone_size: few; j_call: TRBJ2-1; v_call: TRBV4-1; cdr3_nt: TGCGCCAGCACCATGAGACTAGCGGACAACAATGAGCAGTTCTTC; cdr3_aa: CASTMRLADNNEQFF
d_call: .; clone_size: .; j_call: TRBJ1-1; v_call: TRBV12-3/TRBV12-4; cdr3_nt: TGTGCCAGCAGTTCCCAAACAGTGAGCACTGAAGCTTTCTTT; cdr3_aa: CASSSQTVSTEAFF
d_call: .; clone_size: .; j_call: TRBJ2-7; v_call: TRBV6-2/TRBV6-3; cdr3_nt: TGTCCCAGCAGTTACCCCCAGACAGATTTATACGAGCAGTACTTC; cdr3_aa: CPSSYPQTDLYEQYF
d_call: .; clone_size: .; j_call: TRBJ2-2; v_call: TRBV9; cdr3_nt: TGTGCCAGCAGCGTAGTTGGGGGATCTAGCAACACCGGGGAGCTGTTTTTT; cdr3_aa: CASSVVGGSSNTGELFF
d_call: .; clone_size: .; j_call: TRBJ1-1; v_call: TRBV5-1; cdr3_nt: TGCGCCAGCAGCTCTTCTGGGGGTCGGAGGACTGAAGCTTTCTTT; cdr3_aa: CASSSSGGRRTEAFF
d_call: TRBD2; clone_size: .; j_call: TRBJ2-7; v_call: TRBV29-1; cdr3_nt: TGCAGCGCAATAGCGGGAGGGCTTTACGAGCAGTACTTC; cdr3_aa: CSAIAGGLYEQYF
d_call: .; clone_size: .; j_call: TRBJ1-2; v_call: TRBV20-1; cdr3_nt: TGCAGTGCTAGTAATTGGACGGGAAACTATGGCTACACCTTC; cdr3_aa: CSASNWTGNYGYTF
d_call: .; clone_size: .; j_call: TRBJ2-5; v_call: TRBV11-2; cdr3_nt: TGTGCCAGCAGCTTCGGACCTATACAAGGCCAAGAGACCCAGTACTTC; cdr3_aa: CASSFGPIQGQETQYF
d_call: .; clone_size: .; j_call: TRBJ2-7; v_call: TRBV7-2; cdr3_nt: TGTGCCAGCAGGGGTATGCCTGTCTCCTACAATGAGCAGTACTTC; cdr3_aa: CASRGMPVSYNEQYF
d_call: TRBD2; clone_size: .; j_call: TRBJ2-5; v_call: TRBV5-1; cdr3_nt: TGCGCCAGCAGCTGGCCCAGCGGGGCTCAAGAGACCCAGTACTTC; cdr3_aa: CASSWPSGAQETQYF
d_call: .; clone_size: .; j_call: TRBJ1-4; v_call: TRBV3-1; cdr3_nt: TGTGCCAGCAGTGCGAGGACGGGAGGGGAAAAACTGTTTTTT; cdr3_aa: CASSARTGGEKLFF
d_call: .; clone_size: .; j_call: TRBJ1-6; v_call: TRBV9; cdr3_nt: TGTGCCAGCAGCGGAACAGGGAGCTCCTATAATTCACCCCTCCACTTT; cdr3_aa: CASSGTGSSYNSPLHF
d_call: .; clone_size: many; j_call: TRBJ2-4; v_call: TRBV10-3; cdr3_nt: TGTGCCATCAGTGACGGGACTGGAAACATTCAGTACTTC; cdr3_aa: CAISDGTGNIQYF
d_call: .; clone_size: many; j_call: TRBJ1-2; v_call: TRBV7-2; cdr3_nt: TGTGCCAGCAGCTTCGTCCGCCAGGGAAACTATGGCTACACCTTC; cdr3_aa: CASSFVRQGNYGYTF
d_call: TRBD2; clone_size: .; j_call: TRBJ2-5; v_call: TRBV20-1; cdr3_nt: TGCAGTGCTTGGACTAGCGGGGAGACCCAGTACTTC; cdr3_aa: CSAWTSGETQYF
d_call: .; clone_size: few; j_call: TRBJ1-2; v_call: TRBV10-2; cdr3_nt: TGCGCCAGCAGGGACGTTAACTATGGCTACACCTTC; cdr3_aa: CASRDVNYGYTF
d_call: .; clone_size: once; j_call: TRBJ1-6; v_call: TRBV6-1; cdr3_nt: TGTGCCAGCATAGGGCCAAGGGGAGCAACTTCACCCCTCCACTTT; cdr3_aa: CASIGPRGATSPLHF
d_call: .; clone_size: .; j_call: TRBJ1-2; v_call: TRBV27; cdr3_nt: TGTGCCAGCAGTTTACCGATCGCAGGTGTACCGTACTATGGCTACACCTTC; cdr3_aa: CASSLPIAGVPYYGYTF
d_call: TRBD2; clone_size: few; j_call: TRBJ2-7; v_call: TRBV7-2; cdr3_nt: TGTGCCAGCAGCCAGACGGCGGGAGTGGTCGAGCAGTACTTC; cdr3_aa: CASSQTAGVVEQYF
d_call: TRBD2; clone_size: .; j_call: TRBJ2-3; v_call: TRBV2; cdr3_nt: TGTGCCAGCACTTGGCTAGCGGGAGCGTCAGATACGCAGTATTTT; cdr3_aa: CASTWLAGASDTQYF
d_call: TRBD2; clone_size: .; j_call: TRBJ2-5; v_call: TRBV4-1; cdr3_nt: TGCGCCAGCAGCCAAGAGGCGGGAGGCCGGGGAAATGAGCAGTACTTC; cdr3_aa: CASSQEAGGRGNEQYF
d_call: .; clone_size: .; j_call: TRBJ2-3; v_call: TRBV18; cdr3_nt: TGTGCCAGCAGCCCCAAAGCAGATACGCAGTATTTT; cdr3_aa: CASSPKADTQYF
d_call: TRBD2; clone_size: .; j_call: TRBJ2-3; v_call: TRBV20-1; cdr3_nt: TGCAGTGCTAGCCTAGCGGGAGTTGTAGATACGCAGTATTTT; cdr3_aa: CSASLAGVVDTQYF
d_call: .; clone_size: .; j_call: TRBJ1-2; v_call: TRBV7-9; cdr3_nt: TGTGCCAGCAGCTTACTTACAGATACTTATGGCTACACCTTC; cdr3_aa: CASSLLTDTYGYTF
d_call: TRBD2; clone_size: .; j_call: TRBJ2-7; v_call: TRBV5-1; cdr3_nt: TGCGCCAGCAGCTGGACCTCTCGGACTAGCACGAGCTCCTACGAGCAGTACTTC; cdr3_aa: CASSWTSRTSTSSYEQYF
d_call: .; clone_size: few; j_call: TRBJ1-1; v_call: TRBV6-5; cdr3_nt: TGTGCCAGCAGTCCTCAGGGAGGGACGACTGAAGCTTTCTTT; cdr3_aa: CASSPQGGTTEAFF
d_call: .; clone_size: .; j_call: TRBJ1-2; v_call: TRBV11-1; cdr3_nt: TGTGCCAGCTCCCGGAACGCCATGGGGCATGGCTACACCTTC; cdr3_aa: CASSRNAMGHGYTF
d_call: .; clone_size: .; j_call: TRBJ1-1; v_call: TRBV6-5; cdr3_nt: TGTGCCAGCAGTTACTCGTCGCAACACATGAACACTGAAGCTTTCTTT; cdr3_aa: CASSYSSQHMNTEAFF
d_call: .; clone_size: few; j_call: TRBJ1-5; v_call: TRBV12-3/TRBV12-4; cdr3_nt: TGTGCCAGCAGCGCCCAGAGTTGGGATCAGCCCCAGCATTTT; cdr3_aa: CASSAQSWDQPQHF
d_call: TRBD2; clone_size: .; j_call: TRBJ2-7; v_call: TRBV27; cdr3_nt: TGTGCCAGCACTCCCCTAGCGGGAGTCGGGTACGAGCAGTACTTC; cdr3_aa: CASTPLAGVGYEQYF
d_call: TRBD2; clone_size: .; j_call: TRBJ2-7; v_call: TRBV4-2; cdr3_nt: TGTGCCAGCGCCAACCCCGGGACTAGCGGGGCCAACGAGCAGTACTTC; cdr3_aa: CASANPGTSGANEQYF
d_call: .; clone_size: few; j_call: TRBJ1-1; v_call: TRBV6-5; cdr3_nt: TGTGCCAGCAGTTCCCCAACAGCGAACACTGAAGCTTTCTTT; cdr3_aa: CASSSPTANTEAFF
d_call: TRBD1; clone_size: few; j_call: TRBJ1-5; v_call: TRBV6-1; cdr3_nt: TGTGCCAGCAGTGAGGACAGGGCCAATCAGCCCCAGCATTTT; cdr3_aa: CASSEDRANQPQHF
d_call: .; clone_size: .; j_call: TRBJ2-5; v_call: TRBV4-2; cdr3_nt: TGTGCCAGCAGCCAAGACTCGAGCTCCTACACTGAGCAGTACTTC; cdr3_aa: CASSQDSSSYTEQYF
d_call: TRBD1; clone_size: .; j_call: TRBJ1-1; v_call: TRBV25-1; cdr3_nt: TGTGCCAGCAGTGAATATTTCAGTGGGGGGACAGGGAACACTGAAGCTTTCTTT; cdr3_aa: CASSEYFSGGTGNTEAFF
d_call: TRBD2; clone_size: .; j_call: TRBJ2-3; v_call: TRBV7-2; cdr3_nt: TGTGCCAGCAGCTTTGGGGCGGGGGGGCACCCAGATACGCAGTATTTT; cdr3_aa: CASSFGAGGHPDTQYF
d_call: TRBD2; clone_size: .; j_call: TRBJ2-7; v_call: TRBV12-3/TRBV12-4; cdr3_nt: TGTGCCAGCAGTTTAGTCCCTGTAGCGGGGGGGCCAGGGTACGAGCAGTACTTC; cdr3_aa: CASSLVPVAGGPGYEQYF
d_call: TRBD1; clone_size: few; j_call: TRBJ2-1; v_call: TRBV6-5; cdr3_nt: TGTGCCAGCAGTAATGGACAGGGGGCGTACAATGAGCAGTTCTTC; cdr3_aa: CASSNGQGAYNEQFF
d_call: .; clone_size: .; j_call: TRBJ1-5; v_call: TRBV7-8; cdr3_nt: TGTGCCAGCAGCTTACCGGACAGCTTTCAGCCCCAGCATTTT; cdr3_aa: CASSLPDSFQPQHF
d_call: .; clone_size: .; j_call: TRBJ1-2; v_call: TRBV5-1; cdr3_nt: TGCGCCAGCAGCTTGGCCTCAGGCGCCTATGGCTACACCTTC; cdr3_aa: CASSLASGAYGYTF
d_call: .; clone_size: .; j_call: TRBJ1-6; v_call: TRBV12-3/TRBV12-4; cdr3_nt: TGTGCCAGCGGTTTAGGGGGGAGATCACCCCTCCACTTT; cdr3_aa: CASGLGGRSPLHF
d_call: TRBD2; clone_size: .; j_call: TRBJ2-1; v_call: TRBV24-1; cdr3_nt: TGTGCCACCAGTTCCGGGAGGGCCTTCCACAATGAGCAGTTCTTC; cdr3_aa: CATSSGRAFHNEQFF
d_call: .; clone_size: .; j_call: TRBJ1-5; v_call: TRBV5-5; cdr3_nt: TGTGCCAGCAGCTTGGTGTGGGGGGGGAGCGGTGGGCCCCAGCATTTT; cdr3_aa: CASSLVWGGSGGPQHF
d_call: .; clone_size: .; j_call: TRBJ2-3; v_call: TRBV20-1; cdr3_nt: TGCAGTGCTAGCAGGTCCGAAGATACGCAGTATTTT; cdr3_aa: CSASRSEDTQYF
d_call: TRBD2; clone_size: .; j_call: TRBJ2-2; v_call: TRBV20-1; cdr3_nt: TGCAGTGCTAGAGAATGGGGGGGGAAAGTCGGGGAGCTGTTTTTT; cdr3_aa: CSAREWGGKVGELFF
d_call: TRBD1; clone_size: .; j_call: TRBJ2-1; v_call: TRBV7-2; cdr3_nt: TGTGCCAGCAGCTTCCGACAGGGCACCATAACCTACAATGAGCAGTTCTTC; cdr3_aa: CASSFRQGTITYNEQFF